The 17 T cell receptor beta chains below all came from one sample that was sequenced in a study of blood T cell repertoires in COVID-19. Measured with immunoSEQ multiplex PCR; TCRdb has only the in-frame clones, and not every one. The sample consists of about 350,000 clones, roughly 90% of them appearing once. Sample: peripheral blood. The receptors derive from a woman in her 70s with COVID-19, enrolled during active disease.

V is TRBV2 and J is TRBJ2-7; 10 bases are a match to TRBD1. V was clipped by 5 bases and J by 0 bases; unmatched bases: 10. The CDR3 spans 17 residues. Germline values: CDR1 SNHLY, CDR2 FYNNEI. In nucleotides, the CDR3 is TGTGCCAGCAGTCGCTCGGGGTGGGACAGGGGCTCCTACGAGCAGTACTTC. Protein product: CASSRSGWDRGSYEQYF.

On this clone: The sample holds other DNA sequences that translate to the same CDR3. The CDR3 region is CASSPRQGSSYNEQFF. The CDR3 DNA sequence: TGTGCCAGCAGCCCACGACAGGGGAGCTCCTACAATGAGCAGTTCTTC. The V call is TRBV9, the J call TRBJ2-1, with 8 positions matching TRBD1. The V gene end was trimmed by 4 bases and the J gene end by 0 bases; junction bases not matched to a gene: 6. The CDR3 has 16 amino acids. Germline CDR1 is SGDLS and CDR2 is YYNGEE.

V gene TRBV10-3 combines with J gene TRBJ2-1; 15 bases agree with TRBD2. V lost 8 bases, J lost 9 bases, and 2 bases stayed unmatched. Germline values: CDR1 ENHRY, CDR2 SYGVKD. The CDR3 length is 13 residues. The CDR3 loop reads CAIGTSGGLEQFF. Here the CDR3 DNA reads TGTGCCATCGGGACTAGCGGGGGGCTTGAGCAGTTCTTC.

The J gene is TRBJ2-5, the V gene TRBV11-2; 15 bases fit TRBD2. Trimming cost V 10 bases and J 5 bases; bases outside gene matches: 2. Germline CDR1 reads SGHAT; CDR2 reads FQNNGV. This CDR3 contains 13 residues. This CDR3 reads CATGTSGGETQYF. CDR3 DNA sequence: TGTGCCACCGGGACTAGCGGGGGGGAGACCCAGTACTTC.

The CDR3 nucleotides read TGCGCCAGCGCGGGACAGGGGGCAGATTCACCCCTCCACTTT. Protein sequence: CASAGQGADSPLHF. The chain employs TRBV5-1 and TRBJ1-6; 12 bases are a match to TRBD1. Germline-derived CDR1 and CDR2 are SGHRS and YFSETQ. V lost 7 bases and J lost 8; bases outside the gene matches: 4. The length of the CDR3 is 14 residues.

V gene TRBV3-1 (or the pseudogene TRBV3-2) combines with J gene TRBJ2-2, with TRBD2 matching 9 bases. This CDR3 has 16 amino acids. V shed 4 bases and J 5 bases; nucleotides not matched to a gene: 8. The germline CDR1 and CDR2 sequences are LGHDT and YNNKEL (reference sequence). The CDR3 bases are TGTGCCAGCAGCCGAGGGACTAGCCGATCTACCGGGGAGCTGTTTTTT. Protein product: CASSRGTSRSTGELFF.

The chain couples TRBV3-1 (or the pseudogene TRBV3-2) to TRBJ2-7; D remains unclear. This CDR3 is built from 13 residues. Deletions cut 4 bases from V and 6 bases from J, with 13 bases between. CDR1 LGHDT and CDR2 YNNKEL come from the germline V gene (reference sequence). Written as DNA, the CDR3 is TGTGCCAGCAGCCCCCACATGGTTGGCGAGCAGTACTTC. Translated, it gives CASSPHMVGEQYF.

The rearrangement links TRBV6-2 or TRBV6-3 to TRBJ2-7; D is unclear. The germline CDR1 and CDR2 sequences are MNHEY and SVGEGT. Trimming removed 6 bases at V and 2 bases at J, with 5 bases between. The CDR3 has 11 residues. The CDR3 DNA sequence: TGTGCCAGCAGCCGTACCTACGAGCAGTACTTC. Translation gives CASSRTYEQYF.

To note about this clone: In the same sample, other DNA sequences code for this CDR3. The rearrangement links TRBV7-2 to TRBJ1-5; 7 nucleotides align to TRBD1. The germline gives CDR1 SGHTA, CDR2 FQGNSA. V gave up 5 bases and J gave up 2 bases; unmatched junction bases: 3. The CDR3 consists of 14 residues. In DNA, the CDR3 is TGTGCCAGCAGCCCGGGGACAGGCAATCAGCCCCAGCATTTT. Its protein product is CASSPGTGNQPQHF.

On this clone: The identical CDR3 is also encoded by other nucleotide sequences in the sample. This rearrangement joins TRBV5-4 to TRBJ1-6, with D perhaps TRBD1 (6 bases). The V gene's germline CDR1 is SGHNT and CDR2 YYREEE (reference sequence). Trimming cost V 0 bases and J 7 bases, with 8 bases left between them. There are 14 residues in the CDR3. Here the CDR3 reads CASSLDRDNSPLHF. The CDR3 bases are TGTGCCAGCAGCTTGGACAGGGACAATTCACCCCTCCACTTT.

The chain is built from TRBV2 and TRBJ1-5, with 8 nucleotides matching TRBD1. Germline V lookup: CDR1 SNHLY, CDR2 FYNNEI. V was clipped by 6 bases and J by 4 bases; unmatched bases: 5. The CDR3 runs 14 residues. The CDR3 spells CASRDRQGNQPQHF. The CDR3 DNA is TGTGCCAGCAGGGATAGACAGGGGAATCAGCCCCAGCATTTT.

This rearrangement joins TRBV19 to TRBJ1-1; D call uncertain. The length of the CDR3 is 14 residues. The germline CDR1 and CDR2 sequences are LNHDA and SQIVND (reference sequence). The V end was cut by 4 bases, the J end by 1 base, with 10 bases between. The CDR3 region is CASSSGPPNTEAFF. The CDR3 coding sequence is TGTGCCAGTAGTAGCGGGCCCCCGAACACTGAAGCTTTCTTT.

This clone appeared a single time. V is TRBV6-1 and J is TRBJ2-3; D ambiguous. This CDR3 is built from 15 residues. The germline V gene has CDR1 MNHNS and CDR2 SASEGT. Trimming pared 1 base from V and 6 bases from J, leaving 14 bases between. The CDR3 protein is CASSEVGASGDTQYF. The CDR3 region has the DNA TGTGCCAGCAGTGAAGTCGGCGCCTCCGGGGATACGCAGTATTTT.

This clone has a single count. The CDR3 coding sequence is TGCGCCAGCAGCCCCGGGGGGCTAGGTTCCTATGGCTACACCTTC. Its translation is CASSPGGLGSYGYTF. The chain couples TRBV5-1 to TRBJ1-2; possibly TRBD1 for D (6 bases). Germline V gene data show CDR1 as SGHRS and CDR2 as YFSETQ. V lost 4 bases and J 4 bases, leaving 17 bases between the germline ends. The CDR3 spans 15 residues.

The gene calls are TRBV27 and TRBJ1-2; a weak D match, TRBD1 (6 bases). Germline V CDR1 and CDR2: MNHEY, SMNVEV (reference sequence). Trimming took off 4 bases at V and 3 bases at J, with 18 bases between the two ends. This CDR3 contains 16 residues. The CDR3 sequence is CASSSNKQGFYYGYTF. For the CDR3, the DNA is TGTGCCAGCAGTTCGAACAAACAGGGATTCTACTATGGCTACACCTTC.

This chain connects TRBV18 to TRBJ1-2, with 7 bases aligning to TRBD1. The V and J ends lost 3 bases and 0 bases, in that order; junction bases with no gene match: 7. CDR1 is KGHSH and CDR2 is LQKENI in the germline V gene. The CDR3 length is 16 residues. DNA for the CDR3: TGTGCCAGCTCACCGGTCGGGACAGCAACTAACTATGGCTACACCTTC. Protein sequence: CASSPVGTATNYGYTF.

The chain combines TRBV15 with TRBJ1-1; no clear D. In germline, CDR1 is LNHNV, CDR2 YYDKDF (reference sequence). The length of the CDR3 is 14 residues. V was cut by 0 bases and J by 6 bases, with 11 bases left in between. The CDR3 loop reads CATSRDVIGAEAFF. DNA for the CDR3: TGTGCCACCAGCAGAGACGTGATCGGGGCTGAAGCTTTCTTT.